These T cell receptor beta chains were read from a single sample in a study of beta chain features in type 1 diabetes. Repertoires were generated with immunoSEQ multiplex PCR, while TCRdb's copy carries only in-frame clones and drops some. The table includes roughly 300,000 clones, approximately 8% detected once. Material: central memory CD4+ T cells from blood. The receptors originated from a woman under 30 in good health. Both conserved end residues are part of each CDR3. The order of the fields is clone size, V gene, D gene, J gene, CDR3 DNA, CDR3 protein. The D gene is left open where the match is weak. Part of the rows lack a size; the others show once, few, many or a class for expanded clones.

size: few
V: TRBV28
D: -
J: TRBJ2-7
DNA: TGTGCCAGCAGTTCCCCGCACACCAGGGACTTC
CDR3: CASSSPHTRDF

size: few
V: TRBV21-1
D: -
J: TRBJ2-1
DNA: TGTGCCAGCAGCAAAGCTTGCGGGACAATCTACAATGAGCAGTTCTTC
CDR3: CASSKACGTIYNEQFF

size: few
V: TRBV4-3
D: -
J: TRBJ2-1
DNA: TGCGCCAGCAGCCAAGATTCCGCGGGTCCGTACAATGAGCAGTTCTTC
CDR3: CASSQDSAGPYNEQFF

size: -
V: TRBV4-3
D: -
J: TRBJ1-2
DNA: TGCGCCAGCAGCCCCCGTGGGGGGCCCTATGGCTACACCTTC
CDR3: CASSPRGGPYGYTF

size: few
V: TRBV23-1
D: TRBD1
J: TRBJ2-2
DNA: TGCGCCAGCAGTCACCATATCCATCCCGGGACAGCGTCGAACACCGGGGAGCTGTTTTTT
CDR3: CASSHHIHPGTASNTGELFF

size: many
V: TRBV28
D: -
J: TRBJ1-2
DNA: TGTGCCAGCAGCCCTGGGAGCCGACACAATGGCTACACCTTC
CDR3: CASSPGSRHNGYTF

size: -
V: TRBV7-2
D: TRBD2
J: TRBJ2-1
DNA: TGTGCCAGCAGCTTAGGTGGGACTAGGTTCGGTGTTGAGCAGTTCTTC
CDR3: CASSLGGTRFGVEQFF

size: few
V: TRBV7-9
D: -
J: TRBJ2-3
DNA: TGTGCCAGCAGACGAGCCTACACAGATACGCAGTATTTT
CDR3: CASRRAYTDTQYF

size: few
V: TRBV11-1
D: -
J: TRBJ2-7
DNA: TGTGCCAGCAGCTCCCCGGCGGGGGCAGGGTACGAGCAGTACTTC
CDR3: CASSSPAGAGYEQYF

size: few
V: TRBV7-2
D: -
J: TRBJ2-1
DNA: TGTGCCAGCAGCGTTCATAACAAGCAGTTCTTC
CDR3: CASSVHNKQFF

size: few
V: TRBV5-1
D: -
J: TRBJ2-2
DNA: TGCGCCAGCAGCGAGGGATACACCGGGGAGCTGTTTTTT
CDR3: CASSEGYTGELFF

size: few
V: TRBV7-2
D: -
J: TRBJ2-1
DNA: TGTGCCAGCAGCGCCCGTGTTCGATATGAGCAGTTCTTC
CDR3: CASSARVRYEQFF

size: few
V: TRBV7-8
D: -
J: TRBJ2-4
DNA: TGTGCCACGGGGTCACTAGCCAAAAACATTCAGTACTTC
CDR3: CATGSLAKNIQYF

size: many
V: TRBV14
D: TRBD2
J: TRBJ2-2
DNA: TGTGCCAGCAGCCCGATACTAGCGGGAGGGCGAACCGGGGAGCTGTTTTTT
CDR3: CASSPILAGGRTGELFF

size: few
V: TRBV28
D: -
J: TRBJ2-1
DNA: TGTGCCAGCAGTTTAGAGCGGACACTATACAATGAGCAGTTCTTC
CDR3: CASSLERTLYNEQFF

size: -
V: TRBV28
D: TRBD2
J: TRBJ2-3
DNA: TGTGCCAGCAGTGAGGCCGGGACTAGCAATCTGGATACGCAGTATTTT
CDR3: CASSEAGTSNLDTQYF

size: -
V: TRBV27
D: -
J: TRBJ2-2
DNA: TGTGCCAGCAGTTTATCGGGAGGAGGCACCGGGGAGCTGTTTTTT
CDR3: CASSLSGGGTGELFF

size: few
V: TRBV15
D: -
J: TRBJ1-1
DNA: TGTGCCACCAGCAGAGATCGACAGGCCACATGGGCGGCTTTCTTT
CDR3: CATSRDRQATWAAFF

size: many
V: TRBV7-2
D: -
J: TRBJ1-2
DNA: TGTGCCAGCAGCTTAGGTGGGGTGAGCTATGGCTACACCTTC
CDR3: CASSLGGVSYGYTF

size: many
V: TRBV7-6
D: -
J: TRBJ1-1
DNA: TGTGCCAGCAGCTTGAGTGCAAACACTGAAGCTTTCTTT
CDR3: CASSLSANTEAFF

size: few
V: TRBV28
D: TRBD2
J: TRBJ2-2
DNA: TGTGCCAGCAGTTTGGGAGGGACCACCGGGGAGCTGTTTTTT
CDR3: CASSLGGTTGELFF

size: many
V: TRBV7-9
D: -
J: TRBJ2-3
DNA: TGTGCCAGCAGCTTAGCGGGAGCTGGCGCAGATACGCAGTATTTT
CDR3: CASSLAGAGADTQYF

size: many
V: TRBV7-2
D: TRBD2
J: TRBJ2-4
DNA: TGTGCCAGCAGCTTAGGTAGCGGGAGGGCCCCCGATTATAACTTC
CDR3: CASSLGSGRAPDYNF

size: many
V: TRBV28
D: -
J: TRBJ1-2
DNA: TGTGCCAGCAGAGTCAACTATGGCTACACCTTC
CDR3: CASRVNYGYTF